This T cell receptor (beta chain) was captured in a study of blood T cells in healthy people across ages (dated by TCRdb to about 2015). Background on the whole study: In model experiments, template switching captured roughly one uniquely barcoded TCR beta cDNA molecule for every two T cells. The donors were split into four age groups: young (average about 15 years), middle-aged (about 40), aged (roughly 60) and long-lived (roughly 80). To avoid experimental bias, donors of different ages were distributed randomly across sequencing lanes. Using the same blood draw, the study looked at two additional independent replicas of 1 million unique cDNA reads for two donors, one aged 18 to 29 and the other aged 80 or older. Using deep sequencing normalized with unique cDNA molecular identifiers, the study measured how TCR beta repertoire diversity changes with age.

The approximately 39 donors, aged 6 to 90 years, were systemically healthy Caucasian individuals from Russia. Around 10 milliliters of peripheral blood were collected from each donor into EDTA-treated Vacutainer tubes. PBMCs were isolated by Ficoll-Paque density-gradient centrifugation, with at least 7 million obtained per sample. Total RNA, at least 5 micrograms per sample, was extracted from PBMCs with Trizol reagent. Naive CD45RAhigh/CD27high T cell percentages were measured by flow cytometry on a PBMC aliquot from every donor. The paper as a whole reports these results and caveats: Compared with the aged group, more naive CD4+ T cells, fewer expanded clones and increased TCR diversity were shown by the long-lived group, suggesting age selection. The CMV infection status of donors was not known, potentially confounding age-related changes in expanded clonotypes. Estimates of total diversity based on one million sequenced T cells were considered lower bounds and underestimates. As age increased, observed TCR beta diversity per million T cells dropped in a roughly linear way, and a significant reduction was already evident by age 40. A strong correlation was found between observed TCR beta diversity and the percentage of naive T cells measured by flow cytometry. Bulk unsorted PBMC profiling prevented conclusive comparison of naive and antigen-experienced compartments.

Libraries were made using 5' RACE. TCRdb shows the sequencer as Illumina HiSeq 2500. A second PCR of roughly 6 to 12 cycles was performed with a sample-barcoded 5' primer and a J-beta primer mix. A unique molecular identifier was introduced onto each TCR beta cDNA molecule by a template-switch 5' adaptor carrying 12 random nucleotides. Each sample yielded at least 3 million CDR3-containing paired-end reads. First-strand cDNA was synthesized from all RNA with the Mint cDNA synthesis kit, primed by a TRBC-specific oligonucleotide. After uracil-DNA glycosylase treatment, a first 18-cycle PCR used universal primers M1SS and BC2_uni_R on all cDNA. The original pipeline was this. Normalization of each sample was performed by random selection of 1 million high-quality reads, each carrying a distinct molecular identifier. Instead of being binned into consensus sequences, reads that shared molecular identifiers were thrown out. MiTCR, run with a Q25 quality threshold and the strictest error-elimination algorithm, handled CDR3 identification, clonotype clustering and error correction. A nonparametric unseen species model using Euler transformation provided a lower-bound estimate of total TCR beta diversity. In-frame beta chains were kept once TCRdb had trimmed the public reads at Q25 with fastp and called clones with MiXCR. Each entry merges the rows of one CDR3 protein and shows their most common DNA and genes. TCRdb's processing, not the authors' own work, is the source of the V and J calls. For this sample there are about 1,400,000 distinct CDR3 sequences; 42% appear just once. The ten most abundant clones make up approximately 7.9% of the sample.

Per the germline V gene, LGHNA is the CDR1 and YNFKEQ is the CDR2. The CDR3 contains 17 residues, cysteine and phenylalanine counted. The sequence is cut down to CDR3 DNA, 51 bases in frame from base 1. V is cut back by 0 bases and J by 4 bases, with 5 bases in the junction unmatched. Concerning this clonotype itself: Its binding antigen is unknown. Base-call qualities are not available, and no considerably larger clone is one nucleotide away.

The specimen was blood. Rearrangement joined TRBV4-2 to TRBJ2-1; TRBD2 agrees with 11 junctional bases. The TCR was taken from a woman between 18 and 29 years old in good health. The CDR3 is CASSQERGLAAYNEQFF. Here is the DNA: TGTGCCAGCAGCCAAGAGAGGGGACTAGCGGCTTACAATGAGCAGTTCTTC.